This T cell receptor beta chain was captured in a study of shared clonotypes between healthy human individuals. Trimming took 4 bases from V and 9 from J; bases not matched to a gene: 8. Germline lookup yields CDR1 SGHNT and CDR2 YYREEE (reference sequence). The CDR3 covers 14 residues. As defined, naive CD8 cells were CD45RO-negative and positively selected for CCR7, with terminally differentiated effector memory CD45RA+ cells excluded. Some clones are missing from TCRdb's copy, which holds only in-frame ones; the method was immunoSEQ multiplex PCR. Here the sample spans approximately 2,200,000 clones, under 95% being singletons.

This sequence originates from a man aged 18 to 29 in good health. Some clones in this sample may be carry-over from other donors' samples. Material: naive CD8+ T cells from PBMCs. The chain links TRBV5-4 to TRBJ1-2; the match to TRBD1 covers 11 bases. CDR3 coding DNA: TGTGCCAGCAGCACCCGGGGACAGGGGGTACGCTACACCTTC. Amino acid sequence: CASSTRGQGVRYTF.